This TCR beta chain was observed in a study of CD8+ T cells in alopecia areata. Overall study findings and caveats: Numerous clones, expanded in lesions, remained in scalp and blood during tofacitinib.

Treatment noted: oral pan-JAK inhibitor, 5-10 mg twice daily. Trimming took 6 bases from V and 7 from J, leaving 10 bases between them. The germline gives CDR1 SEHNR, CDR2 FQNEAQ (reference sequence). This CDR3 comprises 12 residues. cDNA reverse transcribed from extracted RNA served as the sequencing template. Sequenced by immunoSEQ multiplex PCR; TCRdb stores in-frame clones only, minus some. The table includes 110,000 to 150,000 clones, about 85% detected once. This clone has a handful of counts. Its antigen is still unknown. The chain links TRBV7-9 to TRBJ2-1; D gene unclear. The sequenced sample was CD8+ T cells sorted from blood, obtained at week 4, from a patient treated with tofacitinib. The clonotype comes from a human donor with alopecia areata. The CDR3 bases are TGTGCCAGCAGACCGGCCAGGAATGAGCAGTTCTTC. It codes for CASRPARNEQFF. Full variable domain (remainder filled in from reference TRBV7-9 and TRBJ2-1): DTGVSQNPRHKITKRGQNVTFRCDPISEHNRLYWYRQTLGQGPEFLTYFQNEAQLEKSRLLSDRFSAERPKGSFSTLEIQRTEQGDSAMYLCASRPARNEQFFGPGTRLTVL.